This T cell receptor beta chain appears in the sequencing data of a study of blood T cell repertoires in COVID-19. Whole-study context: Sites in the United States, Italy and Spain provided acute and convalescent COVID-19 samples. PBMCs, B-cell-depleted T cells, or T cells were the source of the cDNA or gDNA that made up the material.

This clone came up a few times. V was trimmed by 3 bases and J by 4 bases, leaving 9 bases between them. This CDR3 has 13 residues. Original analysis: Nucleated cell counts were estimated from reference gene primer amplification. The assay was immunoSEQ multiplex PCR, and TCRdb's table has in-frame clones only and misses some. V and J calls and clone size are as listed in that table; D and trimming were resolved from the DNA. The sample consists of 50,000 to 60,000 clones, approximately 86% of them appearing once. The clonotype originates from a man aged 40-50 years with acute or convalescent COVID-19. The chain employs TRBV12-3 or TRBV12-4 and TRBJ1-1; D is undetermined. Sequencing was carried out using peripheral blood. CDR3 nucleotide sequence: TGTGCCAGCAGTTTTAGTCAAAGCACTGAAGCTTTCTTT. Translated: CASSFSQSTEAFF.